This TCR beta chain was sequenced for a study of blood T cells in healthy people across ages. Notes on the study in general: Naive CD4+ cell counts and diversity both ran higher in long-lived than in aged donors. Older individuals had lower TCR beta diversity per million T cells (the decline was roughly linear).

Using a J-beta primer mix together with a sample-barcoded 5' primer, a second PCR was run for about 7 to 12 cycles. TCRdb independently ran MiXCR on the 5' RACE reads; one entry per CDR3 protein. The table has roughly 2 million distinct CDR3 sequences, roughly 49% seen once. The CDR3 spans 12 residues. Trimming removed 10 bases from V and 2 bases from J, with 12 bases in between. The germline V gene encodes CDR1 SEHNR and CDR2 FQNEAQ (reference sequence). Details on this clonotype: Its antigen is not identified.

The clonotype comes from a middle-aged woman in good health. The chain uses TRBV7-9 and TRBJ2-7; D gene uncertain. Sequencing was done on a sample of blood. Written as DNA, the CDR3 is TGTGCCACCGCTCCGAGTACCTACGAGCAGTACTTC. This sequence encodes CATAPSTYEQYF.